This TCR beta chain came from a study of T cells in Graves' hyperthyroidism and ophthalmopathy. Study information: Before any treatment, at initial diagnosis, peripheral blood was collected.

This clonotype was seen more than once but under ten times. What it binds is unknown. Findings and limits, study-wide: A 13 V-J signature model discriminated ophthalmopathy versus stable hyperthyroidism.

Trimming took off 1 base at V and 4 bases at J, with 13 bases between the two ends. The CDR3 contains 16 residues. Germline CDR1 and CDR2: SEHNR and FQNEAQ (reference sequence). RNA transcripts yielded amplified TCR beta CDR3 regions. First-round RT-PCR of the TCR CDR3 relied on the HTBI primer set. TCRdb ran MiXCR on the multiplex PCR reads and lists one entry per CDR3 protein. The sample yields hundreds of thousands of distinct CDR3 sequences, 35% to 45% seen once. No ophthalmopathy progression within 18 months constituted stable Graves' hyperthyroidism. In patients aged 18 to 65, hyperthyroidism was newly diagnosed, with duration under 2 months.

The TCR was taken from a man in his late teens or twenties with Graves' hyperthyroidism. The specimen was blood. This rearrangement joins TRBV7-9 to TRBJ2-2; D is perhaps TRBD1 (6 bases). The CDR3 region is CASSLGPGTITGELFF. The DNA for the CDR3 is TGTGCCAGCAGCTTAGGCCCCGGGACAATCACCGGGGAGCTGTTTTTT.